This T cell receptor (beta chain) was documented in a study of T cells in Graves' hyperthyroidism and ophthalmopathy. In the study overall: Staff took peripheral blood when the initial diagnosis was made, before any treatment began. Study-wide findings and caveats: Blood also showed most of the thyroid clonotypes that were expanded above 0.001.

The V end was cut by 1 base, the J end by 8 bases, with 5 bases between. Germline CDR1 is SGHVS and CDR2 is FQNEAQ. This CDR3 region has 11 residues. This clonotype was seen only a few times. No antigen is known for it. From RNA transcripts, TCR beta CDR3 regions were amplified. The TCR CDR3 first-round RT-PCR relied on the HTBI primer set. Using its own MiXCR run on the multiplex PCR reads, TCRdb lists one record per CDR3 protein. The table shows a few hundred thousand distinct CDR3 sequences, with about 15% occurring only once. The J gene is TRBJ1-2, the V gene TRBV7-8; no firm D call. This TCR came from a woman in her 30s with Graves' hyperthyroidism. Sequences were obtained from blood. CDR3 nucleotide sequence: TGTGCCAGCAGCTTAGGTTGGGGCTACACCTTC. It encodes CASSLGWGYTF.